This TCR beta chain appears in the sequencing data of a study of shared clonotypes between healthy human individuals. Study observations and caveats: Lower generation probabilities were found for non-shared clonotypes than for those shared by all four donors. It was anticipated that sequencing depth would influence how many clonotypes donors shared.

The CDR3 covers 14 residues. V lost 5 bases, J lost 4 bases, and 14 bases lay in between. The germline CDR1 and CDR2 sequences are SNHLY and FYNNEI. On this clone itself: Antigen unknown.

The assay was immunoSEQ multiplex PCR, and TCRdb's table has in-frame clones only and misses some. The sample records over a million clones, roughly 75% being singletons. Input material: memory CD4+ T cells sorted from blood. Subset defined: CD45RA-negative fraction. The rearrangement links TRBV2 to TRBJ2-5; tentative D call: TRBD1 (6 bases). This receptor was taken from a man aged 18-30 years in good health. The CDR3 sequence: CASSSTGLGETQYF. CDR3 DNA: TGTGCCAGCAGTTCCACAGGGTTAGGAGAGACCCAGTACTTC.